This T cell receptor (beta chain) was captured by sequencing in a study of shared clonotypes between healthy human individuals. The study, taken as a whole, reports: An anticipated effect of sequencing depth on clonotype sharing among donors was recognized.

This CDR3 is built from 15 residues. Germline V CDR1 and CDR2: SEHNR, FQNEAQ (reference sequence). V was cut by 2 bases and J by 6 bases, with 16 bases left in between. Each subset's genomic DNA was split evenly across several immunoSEQ plates. As handled by the study authors: Junction-only immunoSEQ data arrived without quality scores, meaning filtering differed. Profiled with immunoSEQ multiplex PCR; TCRdb holds only in-frame clones, not every one. That table supplies the V and J calls and clone size; D and trimming were determined from the DNA. The repertoire holds more than 400,000 clones, with approximately 81% as singletons. About this clone itself: Its antigen remains unknown. This sequence is one base from a far larger clone and is likely a read error. This same CDR3 is encoded by further DNA sequences in the sample.

The clonotype comes from a woman between 35 and 50 years old in good health. Some clones in this sample may be carry-over from other donors' samples. The J gene is TRBJ1-1, the V gene TRBV7-9; D unresolved. The sequenced sample consisted of PBMCs. The CDR3 DNA reads TGTGCCAGCAGCTTAACTAGGGATGGTGCGGCTGAAGCTTTCTTT. It encodes CASSLTRDGAAEAFF.